The rows below give T cell receptor beta chains drawn from one sample of a study of cytomegalovirus exposure and HLA in healthy donors. Sequencing used immunoSEQ multiplex PCR; TCRdb keeps in-frame clones, though not all of them. The table for this sample gives some 82,000 clones. Sequencing was performed on PBMCs. These receptors came from a woman aged 30 to 39 in good health and CMV-seronegative. CDR3s include the opening cysteine and the closing phenylalanine or tryptophan. The D gene is left open where the match is weak. Only some rows state a clone size, as once, few, many or a class for expanded clones.

J | D | size | V | CDR3 | DNA
TRBJ2-5 | TRBD1 | . | TRBV5-6 | CASSLTGGDARGETQYF | TGTGCCAGCAGCTTGACAGGGGGCGATGCTCGCGGGGAGACCCAGTACTTC
TRBJ1-4 | TRBD1 | . | TRBV7-6 | CASSLRGGGEKLFF | TGTGCCAGCAGCTTACGAGGGGGCGGTGAAAAACTGTTTTTT
TRBJ2-7 | TRBD1 | . | TRBV6-1 | CASKGTATYEQYF | TGTGCCAGCAAGGGGACAGCGACTTACGAGCAGTACTTC
TRBJ2-6 | TRBD1 | . | TRBV6-1 | CASSAGTGEDFSGANVLTF | TGTGCCAGCAGTGCCGGGACAGGGGAAGATTTCTCTGGGGCCAACGTCCTGACTTTC
TRBJ2-2 | . | . | TRBV29-1 | CSVGEANTGELFF | TGCAGCGTAGGGGAAGCGAACACCGGGGAGCTGTTTTTT
TRBJ1-1 | . | . | TRBV4-1 | CASSRGEGGRSEAFF | TGCGCCAGCAGCCGCGGCGAGGGGGGGCGAAGTGAAGCTTTCTTT
TRBJ2-7 | . | . | TRBV30 | CAWGGPRGTPYEQYF | TGTGCCTGGGGGGGCCCGAGGGGGACCCCCTACGAGCAGTACTTC
TRBJ2-1 | . | . | TRBV30 | CAWNSPSNEQFF | TGTGCCTGGAACAGTCCCAGCAATGAGCAGTTCTTC
TRBJ1-1 | . | . | TRBV2 | CASSPRQNMNTEAFF | TGTGCCAGCAGCCCAAGACAGAACATGAACACTGAAGCTTTCTTT
TRBJ1-5 | . | . | TRBV6-1 | CASTTRSNQPQHF | TGTGCCAGCACGACACGTAGCAATCAGCCCCAGCATTTT
TRBJ1-1 | . | . | TRBV4-1 | CASSQDIGREAFF | TGCGCCAGCAGCCAAGATATTGGCAGGGAAGCTTTCTTT
TRBJ1-1 | TRBD1 | . | TRBV5-5 | CASSLGDRVRTEAFF | TGTGCCAGCAGCTTGGGGGACAGGGTGAGAACTGAAGCTTTCTTT
TRBJ1-6 | TRBD1 | . | TRBV6-1 | CASSEVGQLETNSPLHF | TGTGCCAGCAGTGAGGTGGGACAGCTCGAGACTAATTCACCCCTCCACTTT
TRBJ2-7 | . | . | TRBV6-5 | CASSYGPSAIYEQYF | TGTGCCAGCAGTTACGGGCCCTCCGCTATATACGAGCAGTACTTC
TRBJ2-1 | . | . | TRBV27 | CASSLERTSYNEQFF | TGTGCCAGCAGTTTGGAGCGAACGTCCTACAATGAGCAGTTCTTC
TRBJ1-6 | . | . | TRBV30 | CAWRAWASSYNSPLHF | TGTGCCTGGAGAGCTTGGGCGAGCTCCTATAATTCACCCCTCCACTTT
TRBJ1-5 | . | . | TRBV18 | CASSPVTSNQPQHF | TGTGCCAGCTCACCGGTTACAAGCAATCAGCCCCAGCATTTT
TRBJ1-2 | . | . | TRBV19 | CASSTGTTYGYTF | TGTGCCAGTAGTACTGGGACAACCTATGGCTACACCTTC
TRBJ1-6 | . | . | TRBV7-9 | CASSSTRSYNSPLHF | TGTGCCAGCAGCTCCACCAGATCCTATAATTCACCCCTCCACTTT
TRBJ2-6 | TRBD2 | . | TRBV5-1 | CASSSTSGGAGRSGANVLTF | TGCGCCAGCAGCTCGACTAGCGGGGGGGCGGGTAGATCTGGGGCCAACGTCCTGACTTTC
TRBJ2-7 | . | . | TRBV5-4 | CASSLGGGQGYEQYF | TGTGCCAGCAGCTTGGGCGGTGGGCAGGGCTACGAGCAGTACTTC
TRBJ1-5 | . | . | TRBV19 | CASTPRGAQGQPQHF | TGTGCCAGTACTCCACGGGGGGCGCAGGGTCAGCCCCAGCATTTT
TRBJ2-2 | . | . | TRBV7-4 | CASSEGHLGDVDTGELFF | TGTGCCAGCAGTGAAGGACACCTAGGAGACGTCGACACCGGGGAGCTGTTTTTT
TRBJ2-1 | TRBD2 | . | TRBV10-1 | CASAGNGRLERFF | TGCGCCAGCGCGGGGAACGGGAGGCTTGAACGTTTCTTC
TRBJ2-1 | . | . | TRBV7-9 | CASSPDSYNEQFF | TGTGCCAGCAGCCCAGACAGCTACAATGAGCAGTTCTTC
TRBJ1-2 | TRBD1 | . | TRBV19 | CASRNRGGGYTF | TGTGCCAGTAGAAACAGGGGCGGTGGCTACACCTTC
TRBJ1-1 | . | . | TRBV27 | CASSPVQGRNTEAFF | TGTGCCAGCAGTCCGGTTCAGGGGCGGAACACTGAAGCTTTCTTT
TRBJ2-1 | . | medium-sized | TRBV11-2 | CASSSLAGWNNEQFF | TGTGCCAGCAGCTCCCTAGCAGGTTGGAACAATGAGCAGTTCTTC
TRBJ1-1 | TRBD1 | . | TRBV5-1 | CASSLGDRVGTEAFF | TGCGCCAGCAGCTTGGGGGACAGGGTAGGGACTGAAGCTTTCTTT
TRBJ2-5 | . | . | TRBV10-3 | CAISESGGQETQYF | TGTGCCATCAGTGAGTCTGGAGGGCAGGAGACCCAGTACTTC
TRBJ2-5 | . | . | TRBV4-2 | CASSQAYRGTGKETQYF | TGTGCCAGCAGCCAAGCTTACCGCGGGACCGGTAAAGAGACCCAGTACTTC
TRBJ1-1 | . | . | TRBV9 | CASSVDGASGAEAFF | TGTGCCAGCAGCGTAGACGGAGCGAGTGGCGCTGAAGCTTTCTTT